These 5 T cell receptor beta chains share one sample of origin, sequenced in a study of beta chain features in type 1 diabetes. Overall study results and limits: In all four CD4+ subsets, TCRB CDR3 length was significantly, moderately reduced in type 1 diabetes.

These receptors' targets are unknown. TCRB transcripts that were expressed got sequenced, as all of the isolated RNA had been reverse transcribed. Sequencing was performed with immunoSEQ multiplex PCR; in TCRdb, only in-frame clones are kept and a portion is missing. This sample has 550,000 to 850,000 clones, with about an eighth found just once. Input material: naive CD4+ T cells from blood. These receptors were obtained from a man aged 18 to 30 with type 1 diabetes.

This clone was seen a few times. The chain recombines TRBV7-7 with TRBJ1-1; 7 nucleotides align to TRBD1. V lost 5 bases and J lost 2; bases outside the gene matches: 2. Germline V lookup: CDR1 SSHAT, CDR2 FNYEAQ (reference sequence). The CDR3 sequence is 13 residues long. The CDR3 region has the DNA TGTGCCAGCAGCCGGGACAGTAACACTGAAGCTTTCTTT. Translated: CASSRDSNTEAFF.

The chain uses TRBV13 and TRBJ2-3; D not certain. The CDR3 has 15 residues. The V end was cut by 5 bases, the J end by 0 bases, with 12 bases between. Germline CDR1 and CDR2: PRHDT and FYEKMQ (reference sequence). CDR3 DNA: TGTGCCAGCAGCCGTAGAGGCCCGAGCACAGATACGCAGTATTTT. Translation gives CASSRRGPSTDTQYF.

This clone was counted between two and nine times. V gene TRBV30 combines with J gene TRBJ1-6, with TRBD1 matching over 7 bases. Unmatched junction bases numbered 7, after V lost 4 bases and J lost 10 bases. This CDR3 has 13 amino acids. Germline V gene lookup returns CDR1 GTSNPN and CDR2 SVGIG (reference sequence). As DNA, the CDR3 is TGTGCCTGGAACCGGGGACAGTACTCACCCCTCCACTTT. This gives the protein CAWNRGQYSPLHF.

The sample holds a few counts of this clone. This rearrangement joins TRBV9 to TRBJ1-2; D gene unclear. The germline V gene encodes CDR1 SGDLS and CDR2 YYNGEE. Deletions cut 4 bases from V and 5 bases from J, with 21 bases between. The CDR3 is 16 amino acids. The CDR3 region has the DNA TGTGCCAGCAGCACCAGTAGCCGCCCTGTCCGGTATGGCTACACCTTC. It specifies CASSTSSRPVRYGYTF.

V gene TRBV7-6 combines with J gene TRBJ1-1; 8 bases map to TRBD1. The CDR3 extends over 14 amino acids. The ends lost 5 bases at V and 7 bases at J; junction bases unmatched: 9. Germline V gene data show CDR1 as SGHVS and CDR2 as FNYEAQ. The CDR3 nucleotides are TGTGCCAGCAGCCAGGGGACAGGAGATGGTGAAGCTTTCTTT. Its protein product is CASSQGTGDGEAFF.